This TCR beta chain was sequenced during a study of T cell responses to AZD1222 COVID-19 vaccine. This CDR3 contains 22 residues. The germline V and J ends were trimmed by 0 bases and 4 bases, with 30 bases remaining between them. Sequenced by immunoSEQ multiplex PCR; TCRdb stores in-frame clones only, minus some. Counted here are approximately 130,000 clones, roughly nine tenths occurring once; the ten biggest clones make up over 9%. V gene TRBV23-1 combines with J gene TRBJ2-2; the D gene is possibly TRBD1 (5 bases). TRBV23-1 is an open reading frame, and its role is uncertain. Sequencing used peripheral blood, obtained 28 days after the second AZD1222 dose. The receptor was isolated from an adult who received the AZD1222 COVID-19 vaccine. Here the CDR3 DNA reads TGCGCCAGCAGTCAATCAACCAATTCCACAAGGACACCAAGTCACCCCACCGGGGAGCTGTTTTTT. The encoded protein is CASSQSTNSTRTPSHPTGELFF.